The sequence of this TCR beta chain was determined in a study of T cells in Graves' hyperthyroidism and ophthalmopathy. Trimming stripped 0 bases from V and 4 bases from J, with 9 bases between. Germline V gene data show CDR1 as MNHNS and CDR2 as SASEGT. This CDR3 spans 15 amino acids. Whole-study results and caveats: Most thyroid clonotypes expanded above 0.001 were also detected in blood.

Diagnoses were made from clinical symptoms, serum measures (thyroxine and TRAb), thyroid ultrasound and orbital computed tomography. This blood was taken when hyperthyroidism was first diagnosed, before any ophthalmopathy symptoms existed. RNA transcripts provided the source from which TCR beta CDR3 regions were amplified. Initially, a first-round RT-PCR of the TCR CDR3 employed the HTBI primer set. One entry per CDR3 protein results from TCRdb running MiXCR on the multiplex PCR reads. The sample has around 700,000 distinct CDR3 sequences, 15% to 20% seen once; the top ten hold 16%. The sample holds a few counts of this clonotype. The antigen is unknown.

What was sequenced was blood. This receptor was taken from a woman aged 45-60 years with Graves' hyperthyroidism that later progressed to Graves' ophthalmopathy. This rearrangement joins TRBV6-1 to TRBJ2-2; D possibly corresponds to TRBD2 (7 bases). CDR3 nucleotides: TGTGCCAGCAGTGAAGCGGGAGGGGGCACCGGGGAGCTGTTTTTT. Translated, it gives CASSEAGGGTGELFF.